Listed here are 27 T cell receptor beta chains from one sample, sequenced in a study of blood T cell repertoires in COVID-19. Clones were sequenced by immunoSEQ multiplex PCR, and TCRdb holds only the in-frame ones, with some missing. Counted here are about 280,000 clones, roughly 85% occurring once; the ten biggest clones make up about 14%. Material: peripheral blood. These TCRs come from a human donor in a cohort sampled during active COVID-19.

The chain links TRBV20-1 to TRBJ2-3; D ambiguous. Germline V CDR1 and CDR2: DFQATT, SNEGSKA (reference sequence). The V end was cut by 3 bases, the J end by 2 bases, with 21 bases between. CDR3 length equals 17 residues. CDR3 loop: CSASENGAPTLTDTQYF. In DNA form, the CDR3 reads TGCAGTGCTAGTGAGAACGGAGCCCCCACCCTCACAGATACGCAGTATTTT.

The V call is TRBV7-2, the J call TRBJ2-6; the match to TRBD1 covers 8 bases. The germline V gene has CDR1 SGHTA and CDR2 FQGNSA. The CDR3 spans 17 residues. Germline trimming cut 5 bases from V and 2 bases from J; bases unmatched to any gene: 8. CDR3 bases: TGTGCCAGCAGCAAGCGGACAGGGCTCCCTGGGGCCAACGTCCTGACTTTC. The encoded protein is CASSKRTGLPGANVLTF.

A few counts support this clone. The identical CDR3 is also encoded by other nucleotide sequences in the sample. V is TRBV10-3 and J is TRBJ2-1, with D perhaps TRBD1 (5 bases). Germline CDR1 ENHRY, CDR2 SYGVKD. Deletions cut 6 bases from V and 4 bases from J, with 7 bases between. CDR3 length: 12 amino acids. The DNA for the CDR3 is TGTGCCATCAGAGACAGTTACAATGAGCAGTTCTTC. It is translated as CAIRDSYNEQFF.

V is TRBV28 and J is TRBJ1-1; TRBD1 might be the D (6 bases). The germline V gene encodes CDR1 MDHEN and CDR2 SYDVKM. With 8 bases removed from V and 4 bases from J, the gap between germline ends came to 20 bases. The CDR3 sequence is 15 residues long. As DNA, the CDR3 is TGTGCCAGCTTCCCCCCGGGGGGGGCGGTCACTGAAGCTTTCTTT. As protein: CASFPPGGAVTEAFF.

The chain links TRBV15 to TRBJ1-5, with D uncertain. The V end lost 0 bases, the J end lost 6 bases, and 9 bases lay between the germline ends. Germline-derived CDR1 and CDR2 are LNHNV and YYDKDF (reference sequence). This CDR3 comprises 14 residues. The CDR3, as DNA: TGTGCCACCAGCAGAGATGGAGTTAGTCAGCCCCAGCATTTT. Protein: CATSRDGVSQPQHF.

The rearrangement joins TRBV6-5 to TRBJ1-2, with D maybe TRBD1 (5 bases). The CDR3 runs 14 residues. Trimming took 7 bases from V and 3 from J, leaving 15 bases between them. Germline CDR1 MNHEY, CDR2 SVGAGI. CDR3 sequence: CASKLAQVDYGYTF. CDR3 sequence (DNA): TGTGCCAGCAAGCTCGCACAGGTAGACTATGGCTACACCTTC.

This clone has only one observation. The chain employs TRBV18 and TRBJ2-1; D gene unclear. V lost 2 bases and J 6 bases, leaving 5 bases between the germline ends. CDR1 is KGHSH and CDR2 is LQKENI in the germline V gene. This CDR3 comprises 12 residues. The chain's CDR3 is CASSPNINEQFF. CDR3 DNA sequence: TGTGCCAGCTCACCAAATATCAATGAGCAGTTCTTC.

V is TRBV14 and J is TRBJ1-1, with 10 bases fitting TRBD1. The CDR3 has 17 residues. The junction had 6 bases not matched to a gene; V was cut back by 0 bases and J by 2 bases. The germline V gene encodes CDR1 SGHDN and CDR2 FVKESK. The CDR3: CASSQDWTGGRNTEAFF. CDR3 coding DNA: TGTGCCAGCAGCCAAGATTGGACAGGGGGTCGTAACACTGAAGCTTTCTTT.

The chain combines TRBV4-3 with TRBJ2-3; D might be TRBD1 (5 bases). The CDR3 covers 19 residues. In germline, CDR1 is LGHNA, CDR2 YSLEER. V lost 3 bases, J lost 3 bases, and 25 bases lay in between. CDR3 residues: CASSQRLTGPQGSTDTQYF. In nucleotides, the CDR3 is TGCGCCAGCAGCCAGAGGCTCACAGGTCCCCAGGGTTCTACAGATACGCAGTATTTT.

The V and J genes are TRBV7-2 and TRBJ1-2; TRBD1 matches at 7 bases. The germline V gene has CDR1 SGHTA and CDR2 FQGNSA. V shed 2 bases, J shed 7 bases, and the junction held 10 bases outside the gene matches. There are 15 residues in the CDR3. As DNA, the CDR3 is TGTGCCAGCAGCTTACGAAGACAGGGTGTCTCTGGCTACACCTTC. It codes for CASSLRRQGVSGYTF.

This rearrangement joins TRBV6-2 or TRBV6-3 to TRBJ2-1; 7 bases are shared with TRBD2. Germline lookup yields CDR1 MNHEY and CDR2 SVGEGT. This CDR3 is built from 15 residues. The V gene end was trimmed by 4 bases and the J gene end by 7 bases; junction bases not matched to a gene: 10. CDR3 sequence reads: CASSLGGAGVNEQFF. The CDR3, as DNA: TGTGCCAGCAGTTTGGGCGGGGCGGGGGTAAATGAGCAGTTCTTC.

The V call is TRBV9, the J call TRBJ1-2; no firm D call. Germline CDR1 is SGDLS and CDR2 is YYNGEE. The CDR3 spans 13 residues. The V end lost 3 bases, the J end lost 6 bases, and 12 bases lay between the germline ends. CDR3 in amino acids: CASSDAVGNGYTF. The CDR3 nucleotides are TGTGCCAGCAGCGACGCCGTCGGGAATGGCTACACCTTC. The full variable domain, with the rest looked up from reference TRBV9 and TRBJ1-2, is DSGVTQTPKHLITATGQRVTLRCSPRSGDLSVYWYQQSLDQGLQFLIQYYNGEERAKGNILERFSAQQFPDLHSELNLSSLELGDSALYFCASSDAVGNGYTFGSGTRLTVV.

This sequence joins TRBV18 and TRBJ2-2; D perhaps matches TRBD1 (5 bases). The germline V and J ends were trimmed by 6 bases and 1 base, with 9 bases remaining between them. Germline V gives CDR1 KGHSH, CDR2 LQKENI. The CDR3 is made up of 14 amino acids. The CDR3 spells CASSKGQNTGELFF. The CDR3 DNA reads as TGTGCCAGCTCCAAGGGGCAGAACACCGGGGAGCTGTTTTTT.

The gene calls are TRBV2 and TRBJ2-7; D gene unclear. Germline V gives CDR1 SNHLY, CDR2 FYNNEI. V lost 4 bases to trimming and J lost 2 bases, with 6 bases between them. The CDR3 has 12 amino acids. CDR3 sequence (DNA): TGTGCCAGCAGTGCTCAGACCTACGAGCAGTACTTC. It specifies CASSAQTYEQYF.

The chain uses TRBV4-3 and TRBJ2-7; TRBD2 matches 8 bases. With V trimmed by 1 base and J by 1 base, 3 bases remained unmatched. Germline CDR1 is LGHNA and CDR2 is YSLEER. The CDR3 sequence is 15 residues long. The CDR3, as DNA: TGCGCCAGCAGCCAAGGACTAGCGAGTTCCTACGAGCAGTACTTC. Translation gives CASSQGLASSYEQYF.

The chain links TRBV24-1 to TRBJ1-4; D is possibly TRBD1 (5 bases). This CDR3 contains 16 residues. V lost 2 bases and J lost 3, with 12 bases in between. CDR1 and CDR2 (germline): KGHDR, SFDVKD. The CDR3 loop is CATSDSGAGSNEKLFF. DNA for the CDR3: TGTGCCACCAGTGATTCTGGGGCAGGCTCTAATGAAAAACTGTTTTTT.

The V and J genes are TRBV9 and TRBJ1-3, with D tentatively TRBD1 (6 bases). The CDR3 length is 15 residues. Trimming left V 4 bases short and J 4 bases short, with 15 bases between. Germline V lookup: CDR1 SGDLS, CDR2 YYNGEE. The CDR3 nucleotides are TGTGCCAGCAGCCGAAGGACAGTAACCGGAAACACCATATATTTT. Translation gives CASSRRTVTGNTIYF.

V usage is TRBV6-6 and J usage is TRBJ2-5; maybe TRBD2 (5 bases). Germline lookup yields CDR1 MNHNY and CDR2 SVGAGI (reference sequence). V lost 6 bases and J lost 7, with 15 bases in between. This CDR3 region has 13 residues. The CDR3 loop is CASSSPDRGTQYF. CDR3 in DNA: TGTGCCAGCAGCTCCCCCGACCGGGGGACCCAGTACTTC.

The gene calls are TRBV28 and TRBJ2-7; TRBD2 agrees at 8 bases. Germline V gene data show CDR1 as MDHEN and CDR2 as SYDVKM. The length of the CDR3 is 16 residues. The V segment lost 5 bases and the J segment 1 base; nucleotides outside the gene matches: 10. CDR3 in amino acids: CASSPQEAGGSYEQYF. The CDR3 DNA follows: TGTGCCAGCAGTCCCCAGGAGGCGGGAGGATCCTACGAGCAGTACTTC.

This CDR3 is CASSRLAGGGGLSEQFF. The CDR3 DNA is TGTGCCAGCAGCCGACTAGCGGGAGGCGGAGGATTGAGTGAGCAGTTCTTC. The rearrangement uses TRBV7-9 and TRBJ2-1, with TRBD2 matching 13 bases. Germline V CDR1 and CDR2: SEHNR, FQNEAQ (reference sequence). J was trimmed by 9 bases and V by 5 bases; bases with no gene match: 13. The CDR3 extends over 17 amino acids.

This chain connects TRBV5-1 to TRBJ2-3; 10 bases align to TRBD2. J was trimmed by 8 bases and V by 4 bases; bases with no gene match: 7. CDR1 and CDR2 (germline): SGHRS, YFSETQ. The CDR3 spans 14 residues. This CDR3 is CASSPLAGDSTQYF. CDR3 coding DNA: TGCGCCAGCAGCCCTCTAGCGGGAGACTCTACGCAGTATTTT.

This clone was seen only once. The chain is built from TRBV30 and TRBJ1-5; maybe TRBD1 (5 bases). Germline CDR1 GTSNPN, CDR2 SVGIG (reference sequence). This CDR3 contains 15 residues. Deletions cut 2 bases from V and 4 bases from J, with 15 bases between. The CDR3 DNA reads TGTGCCTGGAGTTCCCTCTCGGCAGGGAATCAGCCCCAGCATTTT. Translated, it gives CAWSSLSAGNQPQHF.

The CDR3 spells CASSLMTGSTDTQYF. CDR3 bases: TGCGCCAGCAGCTTGATGACAGGGAGTACAGATACGCAGTATTTT. The chain recombines TRBV5-1 with TRBJ2-3, with 7 bases identical to TRBD1. The CDR3 extends over 15 amino acids. V shed 1 base, J shed 3 bases, and the junction held 5 bases outside the gene matches. Germline CDR1 and CDR2: SGHRS and YFSETQ.

The rearrangement uses TRBV7-9 and TRBJ2-1; 8 nucleotides agree with TRBD2. The CDR3 sequence is 18 residues long. V lost 7 bases to trimming and J lost 5 bases; unmatched junction nucleotides: 19. Germline V lookup: CDR1 SEHNR, CDR2 FQNEAQ (reference sequence). CDR3 nucleotides: TGTGCCAGCATCTTTGGGTCCACGGGGGGGAACGGCAACAATGAGCAGTTCTTC. Protein: CASIFGSTGGNGNNEQFF.

The chain couples TRBV3-1 (or the pseudogene TRBV3-2) to TRBJ1-2; TRBD1 aligns across 8 bases. The CDR3 runs to 14 residues. Germline V gene lookup returns CDR1 LGHDT and CDR2 YNNKEL (reference sequence). The V gene end was trimmed by 2 bases and the J gene end by 3 bases; junction bases not matched to a gene: 2. The CDR3 DNA is TGTGCCAGCAGCCAATCAGGGGGCGACTATGGCTACACCTTC. Translated, it gives CASSQSGGDYGYTF.

The count of this clone is one. This chain uses TRBV23-1 with TRBJ2-2, with D possibly matching TRBD1 (6 bases). TRBV23-1 is flagged as an ORF with uncertain function. This CDR3 is built from 16 residues. V dropped 1 base and J dropped 8 bases, with 17 bases sitting between them. Here the CDR3 reads CASSQWGTPRSGELFF. CDR3 bases: TGCGCCAGCAGTCAATGGGGGACACCGAGGAGTGGGGAGCTGTTTTTT.

The gene calls are TRBV27 and TRBJ2-1; 7 nucleotides match TRBD2. Germline CDR1 is MNHEY and CDR2 is SMNVEV (reference sequence). The CDR3 has 15 residues. The V gene end was trimmed by 8 bases and the J gene end by 2 bases; junction bases not matched to a gene: 9. The CDR3 sequence: CASGLITSAYNEQFF. The CDR3 DNA is TGTGCCAGCGGACTGATAACTAGCGCCTACAATGAGCAGTTCTTC.